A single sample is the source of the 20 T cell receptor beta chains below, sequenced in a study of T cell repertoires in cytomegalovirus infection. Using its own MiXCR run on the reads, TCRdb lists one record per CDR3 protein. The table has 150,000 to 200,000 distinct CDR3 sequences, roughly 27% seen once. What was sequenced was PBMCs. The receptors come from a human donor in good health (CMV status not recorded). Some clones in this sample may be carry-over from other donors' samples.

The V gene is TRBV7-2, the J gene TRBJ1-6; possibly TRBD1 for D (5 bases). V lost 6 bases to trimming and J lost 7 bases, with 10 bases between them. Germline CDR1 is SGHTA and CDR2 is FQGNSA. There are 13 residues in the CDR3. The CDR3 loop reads CASRAGRNSPLHF. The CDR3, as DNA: TGTGCCAGCAGAGCAGGGAGAAATTCACCCCTCCACTTT.

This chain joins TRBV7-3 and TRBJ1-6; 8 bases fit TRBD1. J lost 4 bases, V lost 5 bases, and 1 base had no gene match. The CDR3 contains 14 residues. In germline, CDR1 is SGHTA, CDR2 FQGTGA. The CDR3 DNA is TGTGCCAGCAGCCGGACAGGGTATAATTCACCCCTCCACTTT. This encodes CASSRTGYNSPLHF. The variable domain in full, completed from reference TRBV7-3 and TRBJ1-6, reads GAGVSQTPSNKVTEKGKYVELRCDPISGHTALYWYRQSLGQGPEFLIYFQGTGAADDSGLPNDRFFAVRPEGSVSTLKIQRTERGDSAVYLCASSRTGYNSPLHFGNGTRLTVT.

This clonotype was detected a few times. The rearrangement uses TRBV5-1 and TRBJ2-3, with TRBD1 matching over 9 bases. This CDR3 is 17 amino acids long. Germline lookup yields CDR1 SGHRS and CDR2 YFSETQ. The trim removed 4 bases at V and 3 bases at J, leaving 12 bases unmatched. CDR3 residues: CASSVELLGQGTDTQYF. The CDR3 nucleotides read TGCGCCAGCAGCGTAGAACTCCTGGGACAGGGAACAGATACGCAGTATTTT.

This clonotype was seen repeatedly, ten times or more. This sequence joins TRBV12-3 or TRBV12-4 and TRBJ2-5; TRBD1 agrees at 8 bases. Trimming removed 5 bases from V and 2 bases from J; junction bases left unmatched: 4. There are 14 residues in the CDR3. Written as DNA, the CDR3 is TGTGCCAGCAGTCTTACAGGGGGACAAGAGACCCAGTACTTC. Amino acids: CASSLTGGQETQYF.

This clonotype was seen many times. CDR3 residues: CASSYSGLLYGYTF. The CDR3 DNA reads TGTGCCAGCAGTTACTCCGGCTTACTCTATGGCTACACCTTC. The chain couples TRBV6-2 or TRBV6-3 to TRBJ1-2; D is unresolved. This CDR3 contains 14 residues. Germline V gene lookup returns CDR1 MNHEY and CDR2 SVGEGT. V was trimmed by 0 bases and J by 4 bases, leaving 9 bases between them.

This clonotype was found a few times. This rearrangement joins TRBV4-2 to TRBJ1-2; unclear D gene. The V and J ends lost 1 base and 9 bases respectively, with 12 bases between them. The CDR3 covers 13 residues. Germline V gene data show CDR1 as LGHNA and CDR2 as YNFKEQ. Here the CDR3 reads CASSQGTPLRYTF. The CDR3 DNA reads TGTGCCAGCAGCCAAGGAACACCCCTGCGCTACACCTTC.

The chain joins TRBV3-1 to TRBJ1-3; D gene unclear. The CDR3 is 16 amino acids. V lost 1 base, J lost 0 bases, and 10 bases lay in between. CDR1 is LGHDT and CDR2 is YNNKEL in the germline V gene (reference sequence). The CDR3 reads CASSQGRSISGNTIYF. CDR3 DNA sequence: TGTGCCAGCAGCCAAGGGCGCTCGATCTCTGGAAACACCATATATTTT.

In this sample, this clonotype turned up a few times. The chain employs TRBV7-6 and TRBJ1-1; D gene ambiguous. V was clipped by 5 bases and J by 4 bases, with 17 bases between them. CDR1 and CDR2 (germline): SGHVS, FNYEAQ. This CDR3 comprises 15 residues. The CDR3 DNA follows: TGTGCCAGCAGCGATCCTCGGCCCTTGGGCACTGAAGCTTTCTTT. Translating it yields CASSDPRPLGTEAFF.

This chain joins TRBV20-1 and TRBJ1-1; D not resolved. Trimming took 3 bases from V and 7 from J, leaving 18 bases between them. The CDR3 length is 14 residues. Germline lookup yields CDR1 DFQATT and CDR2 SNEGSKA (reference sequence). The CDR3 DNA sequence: TGCAGTGCTAGTCTATTGCCCGGTGGCGGTGAAGCTTTCTTT. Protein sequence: CSASLLPGGGEAFF.

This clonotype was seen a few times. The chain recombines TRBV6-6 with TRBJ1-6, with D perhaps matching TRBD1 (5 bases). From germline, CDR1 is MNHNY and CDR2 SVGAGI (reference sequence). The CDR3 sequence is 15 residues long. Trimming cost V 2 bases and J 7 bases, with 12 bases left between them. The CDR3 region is CASSYGTDGNSPLHF. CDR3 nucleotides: TGTGCCAGCAGTTACGGGACGGATGGGAATTCACCCCTCCACTTT.

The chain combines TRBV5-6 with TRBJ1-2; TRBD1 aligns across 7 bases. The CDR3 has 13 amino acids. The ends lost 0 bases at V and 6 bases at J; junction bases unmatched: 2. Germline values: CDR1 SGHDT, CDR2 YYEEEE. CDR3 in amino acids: CASSLDRGNGYTF. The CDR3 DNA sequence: TGTGCCAGCAGCTTGGACAGGGGAAATGGCTACACCTTC. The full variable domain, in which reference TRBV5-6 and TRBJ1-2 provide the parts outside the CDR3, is DAGVTQSPTHLIKTRGQQVTLRCSPKSGHDTVSWYQQALGQGPQFIFQYYEEEERQRGNFPDRFSGHQFPNYSSELNVNALLLGDSALYLCASSLDRGNGYTFGSGTRLTVV.

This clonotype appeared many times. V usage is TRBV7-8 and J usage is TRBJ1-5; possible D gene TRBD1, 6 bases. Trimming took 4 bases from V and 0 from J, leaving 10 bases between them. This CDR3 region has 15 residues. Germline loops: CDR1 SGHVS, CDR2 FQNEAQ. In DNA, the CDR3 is TGTGCCAGCAGCTCGACAGGTTATAGCAATCAGCCCCAGCATTTT. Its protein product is CASSSTGYSNQPQHF. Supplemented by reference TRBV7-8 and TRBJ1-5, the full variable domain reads GAGVSQSPRYKVAKRGQDVALRCDPISGHVSLFWYQQALGQGPEFLTYFQNEAQLDKSGLPSDRFFAERPEGSVSTLKIQRTQQEDSAVYLCASSSTGYSNQPQHFGDGTRLSIL.

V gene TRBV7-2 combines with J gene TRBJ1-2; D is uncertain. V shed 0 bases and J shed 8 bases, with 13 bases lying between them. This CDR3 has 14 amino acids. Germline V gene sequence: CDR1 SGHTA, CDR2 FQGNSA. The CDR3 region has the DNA TGTGCCAGCAGCTTAGCTTTGGACGGGGAGGGCTACACCTTC. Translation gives CASSLALDGEGYTF.

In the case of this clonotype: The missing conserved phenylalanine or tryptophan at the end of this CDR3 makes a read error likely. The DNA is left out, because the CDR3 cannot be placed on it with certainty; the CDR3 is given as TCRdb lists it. This CDR3 reads CASTLLGTSTAI. The J gene is TRBJ2-1, the V gene TRBV7-2. Germline-derived CDR1 and CDR2 are SGHTA and FQGNSA. The CDR3 is 12 amino acids in total, end residues counted.

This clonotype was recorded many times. This CDR3 reads CASSLTSRGEQFF. The CDR3 coding sequence is TGTGCCAGCAGCTTAACGAGTCGGGGTGAGCAGTTCTTC. The chain uses TRBV7-6 and TRBJ2-1, with D maybe TRBD2 (5 bases). Germline V gene lookup returns CDR1 SGHVS and CDR2 FNYEAQ. Trimming took off 2 bases at V and 9 bases at J, with 11 bases between the two ends. The CDR3 runs 13 residues.

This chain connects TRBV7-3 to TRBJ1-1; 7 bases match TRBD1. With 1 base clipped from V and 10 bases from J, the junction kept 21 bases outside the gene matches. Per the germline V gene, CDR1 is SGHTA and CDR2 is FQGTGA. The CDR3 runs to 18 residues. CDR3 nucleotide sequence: TGTGCCAGCAGCTTAAATGGAGGGGGGGAAGGGGGCGTGAGTGGAGCTTTCTTT. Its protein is CASSLNGGGEGGVSGAFF. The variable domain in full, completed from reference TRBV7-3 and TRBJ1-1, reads GAGVSQTPSNKVTEKGKYVELRCDPISGHTALYWYRQSLGQGPEFLIYFQGTGAADDSGLPNDRFFAVRPEGSVSTLKIQRTERGDSAVYLCASSLNGGGEGGVSGAFFGQGTRLTVV.

CDR3 region: CFTRGLAVYNEQFF. The DNA for the CDR3 is TGTTTCACTAGGGGGCTAGCGGTTTACAATGAGCAGTTCTTC. The V call is TRBV6-2 or TRBV6-3, the J call TRBJ2-1; perhaps D is TRBD1 or TRBD2 (7 bases each). The germline V gene encodes CDR1 MNHEY and CDR2 SVGEGT. CDR3 size: 14 residues.

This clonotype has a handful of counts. CDR3 amino acids: CASSRPAFQETQYF. The CDR3, as DNA: TGTGCCAGCAGCCGTCCGGCCTTCCAAGAGACCCAGTACTTC. The gene calls are TRBV7-9 and TRBJ2-5; the D is unclear. The V end lost 5 bases, the J end lost 1 base, and 11 bases lay between the germline ends. Germline V gene data show CDR1 as SEHNR and CDR2 as FQNEAQ (reference sequence). The length of the CDR3 is 14 residues.

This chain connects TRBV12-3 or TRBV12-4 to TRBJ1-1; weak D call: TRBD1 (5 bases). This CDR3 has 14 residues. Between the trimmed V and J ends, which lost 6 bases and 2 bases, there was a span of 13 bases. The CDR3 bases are TGTGCCAGCAGGACCAGGGTTCCAAACACTGAAGCTTTCTTT. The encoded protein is CASRTRVPNTEAFF.

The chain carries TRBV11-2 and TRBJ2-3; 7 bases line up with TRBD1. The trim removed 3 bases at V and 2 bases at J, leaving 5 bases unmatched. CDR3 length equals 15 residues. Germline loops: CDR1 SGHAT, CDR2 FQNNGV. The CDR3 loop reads CASSFSGQTTDTQYF. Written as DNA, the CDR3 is TGTGCCAGCAGCTTCTCGGGACAGACCACAGATACGCAGTATTTT.